The entry below describes one TCR beta chain. Its cognate antigen is unknown. Germline loops: CDR1 SGHVS, CDR2 FQNEAQ. V shed 2 bases and J shed 2 bases, with 21 bases lying between them. CDR3 length: 18 residues. This record belongs to a study of T cell responses to AZD1222 COVID-19 vaccine. Broader study findings: Spike was spanned by vaccine-associated CD4 TCRs, which were dominant at 160-218 and 743-854. Most donors were white British and more were female, and clonal diversity was possibly underestimated.

The assay was immunoSEQ multiplex PCR, and TCRdb's table has in-frame clones only and misses some. The table includes about 100,000 clones, roughly 89% detected once. The input for sequencing was peripheral blood, taken on day 0 of MenACWY control vaccination. The clonotype was recovered from an adult in good health. V and J are TRBV7-8 and TRBJ2-5; a possible D gene is TRBD1 (5 bases). For the CDR3, the DNA is TGTGCCAGCAGCTTACCTAAGAATTTTCAGGGCCAACAAGAGACCCAGTACTTC. Amino acids: CASSLPKNFQGQQETQYF.